A single sample gave rise to the 21 T cell receptor beta chains below, sequenced in a study of blood T cells in healthy people across ages. Sample-barcoded 5' priming and a J-beta primer mix drove a second PCR of 7 to 11 cycles. From the 5' RACE reads, TCRdb called clonotypes with MiXCR, one entry per CDR3 protein. The data show roughly 700,000 distinct CDR3 sequences, 49% seen once. What was sequenced was blood. The origin of the receptors is a woman aged 55-70 years in good health.

The J gene is TRBJ2-1, the V gene TRBV7-9; the D gene is possibly TRBD2 (6 bases). This CDR3 region has 15 residues. Germline CDR1 and CDR2: SEHNR and FQNEAQ (reference sequence). V shed 5 bases and J shed 2 bases, with 13 bases lying between them. The CDR3 sequence: CASSLLAETYNEQFF. The CDR3, as DNA: TGTGCCAGCAGCCTGTTAGCGGAAACCTACAATGAGCAGTTCTTC.

Comments on this clonotype: At one end, the junction sequence differs from germline, possibly due to a read error. The CDR3 here is CASSLDSGAGMYNEQFF. DNA for the CDR3: TGCGCCAGTAGCTTGGATTCCGGGGCCGGAATGTACAATGAGCAGTTCTTC. The chain couples TRBV5-1 to TRBJ2-1; the D call may be TRBD1 or TRBD2 (5 bases each). The CDR3 contains 17 residues. CDR1 SGHRS and CDR2 YFSETQ come from the germline V gene.

V gene TRBV6-2 or TRBV6-3 combines with J gene TRBJ1-3; no firm D call. Germline assignment: CDR1 MNHEY and CDR2 SVGEGT. There are 15 residues in the CDR3. V lost 2 bases and J lost 0, with 8 bases in between. This CDR3 reads CASSYTTTSGNTIYF. For the CDR3, the DNA is TGTGCCAGCAGTTACACGACAACCTCTGGAAACACCATATATTTT.

V and J are TRBV12-3 or TRBV12-4 and TRBJ1-3; D gene unclear. The CDR3 runs 15 residues. Trimming cost V 1 base and J 0 bases, with 7 bases left between them. This chain's CDR3 is CASSLGESSGNTIYF. The CDR3 DNA is TGTGCCAGCAGTTTAGGGGAGAGCTCTGGAAACACCATATATTTT.

In its sample, this clonotype was seen a few times. The chain links TRBV7-2 to TRBJ2-3; D possibly corresponds to TRBD2 (5 bases). V gave up 6 bases and J gave up 2 bases, with 21 bases separating them. The CDR3 length is 17 residues. Germline values: CDR1 SGHTA, CDR2 FQGNSA. The CDR3 sequence is CASSSSYGSWDTDTQYF. For the CDR3, the DNA is TGTGCCAGCAGTTCAAGTTATGGGAGTTGGGACACAGATACGCAGTATTTT.

The rearrangement links TRBV12-3 or TRBV12-4 to TRBJ1-2; D remains ambiguous. V was trimmed by 6 bases and J by 0 bases, leaving 17 bases between them. This CDR3 has 16 residues. CDR3 sequence: CASSHRRRGANYGYTF. DNA for the CDR3: TGTGCCAGCAGCCACCGGCGGCGGGGAGCTAACTATGGCTACACCTTC.

This clonotype was detected a few times. This chain uses TRBV6-2 or TRBV6-3 with TRBJ2-7, with 8 positions matching TRBD2. The J segment lost 4 bases and the V segment lost 7 bases, leaving 12 bases of the junction unmatched. The CDR3 has 15 residues. Germline CDR1 MNHEY, CDR2 SVGEGT. CDR3 nucleotides: TGTGCCAGCACTACCGGACTAGCCAGTCTATACGAGCAGTACTTC. It translates to CASTTGLASLYEQYF.

This clonotype was counted between two and nine times. This chain links TRBV6-5 with TRBJ2-1, with 10 bases aligning to TRBD2. Germline values: CDR1 MNHEY, CDR2 SVGAGI. V trimming: 2 bases; J trimming: 7 bases; junction bases outside the gene matches: 8. This CDR3 contains 16 residues. The CDR3 loop is CASSYALLAGSNEQFF. The CDR3 DNA reads as TGTGCCAGCAGTTACGCCCTACTAGCGGGATCGAATGAGCAGTTCTTC.

This chain links TRBV6-2 or TRBV6-3 with TRBJ1-4; 11 bases line up with TRBD1. J was trimmed by 8 bases and V by 6 bases; bases with no gene match: 14. The CDR3 is made up of 17 amino acids. The germline gives CDR1 MNHEY, CDR2 SVGEGT. The CDR3, as DNA: TGTGCCAGCAGCGCCGGGACAGGGGGATCCCGCGGGGAAAAACTGTTTTTT. As protein: CASSAGTGGSRGEKLFF.

This clonotype was seen a few times. The chain joins TRBV3-1 to TRBJ2-1; 10 bases line up with TRBD1. Germline V gene lookup returns CDR1 LGHDT and CDR2 YNNKEL (reference sequence). J was trimmed by 10 bases and V by 6 bases; bases with no gene match: 15. The CDR3 is 16 residues long. CDR3 residues: CASRKQDRGNTGEQFF. Here the CDR3 DNA reads TGTGCCAGCAGAAAACAGGACAGGGGGAACACCGGGGAGCAGTTCTTC.

V is TRBV9 and J is TRBJ2-5, with 14 nucleotides matching TRBD2. Germline V lookup: CDR1 SGDLS, CDR2 YYNGEE. V was pared by 0 bases and J by 5 bases, with 9 bases of the junction left unmatched. This CDR3 contains 18 residues. In DNA, the CDR3 is TGTGCCAGCAGCGTAGGTGGGACTAGCGGGAGACGGGCGGAGACCCAGTACTTC. Protein product: CASSVGGTSGRRAETQYF. Using reference TRBV9 and TRBJ2-5 for the parts outside the CDR3, the full variable domain is DSGVTQTPKHLITATGQRVTLRCSPRSGDLSVYWYQQSLDQGLQFLIQYYNGEERAKGNILERFSAQQFPDLHSELNLSSLELGDSALYFCASSVGGTSGRRAETQYFGPGTRLLVL.

As for this clonotype: One base away lies a much larger clone, so this may be a sequencing read error. CDR3 sequence reads: CAGISGQGIHEQYF. In nucleotides, the CDR3 is TGTGCCGGCATCAGTGGACAGGGTATCCACGAGCAGTACTTC. The chain links TRBV6-6 to TRBJ2-5; 8 bases align to TRBD1. Judging by the DNA end, TRBJ2-7 fits better; the J call may be wrong. CDR3 size: 14 residues. The V gene's germline CDR1 is MNHNY and CDR2 SVGAGI (reference sequence).

This chain's CDR3 is CASSLGDAYEQYF. The CDR3 bases are TGTGCCAGCAGTTTAGGGGACGCCTACGAGCAGTACTTC. This chain uses TRBV28 with TRBJ2-7, with D possibly called TRBD1 or TRBD2 (5 bases each). CDR1 is MDHEN and CDR2 is SYDVKM in the germline V gene. The CDR3 totals 13 residues. The germline V and J ends were trimmed by 2 bases and 2 bases, with 7 bases remaining between them.

This clonotype was found a few times. This chain links TRBV4-1 with TRBJ2-1; D remains ambiguous. The CDR3 runs 16 residues. The ends were cut back, 0 bases at V and 0 bases at J, with 9 bases in the middle. CDR1 MGHRA and CDR2 YSYEKL come from the germline V gene. CDR3 DNA sequence: TGCGCCAGCAGCCAAGATGGGCGGAACTCCTACAATGAGCAGTTCTTC. It translates to CASSQDGRNSYNEQFF.

A remark on this clonotype: The junction departs from germline at one end; a sequencing error may be responsible. V gene TRBV5-1 combines with J gene TRBJ2-3; TRBD2 matches at 9 bases. This CDR3 comprises 14 residues. Germline V gene sequence: CDR1 SGHRS, CDR2 YFSETQ. The DNA for the CDR3 is TGCGCCGGCAGCTTAGCGGGAGCCGGAGATACGCAGTATTTT. This encodes CAGSLAGAGDTQYF.

The chain links TRBV7-8 to TRBJ2-7, with D perhaps TRBD1 or TRBD2 (6 bases each). Germline V gene lookup returns CDR1 SGHVS and CDR2 FQNEAQ. CDR3 length equals 15 residues. Trimming took off 5 bases at V and 0 bases at J, with 14 bases between the two ends. CDR3 in DNA: TGTGCCAGCAGCCGCACCGGGGGCCTCTCCTACGAGCAGTACTTC. This codes for CASSRTGGLSYEQYF.

The V call is TRBV20-1, the J call TRBJ1-6; D is unresolved. The CDR3 has 16 residues. The V gene's germline CDR1 is DFQATT and CDR2 SNEGSKA (reference sequence). V was cut by 8 bases and J by 5 bases, with 22 bases left in between. CDR3: CSPTLPRSIDNSPLHF. For the CDR3, the DNA is TGCAGTCCGACCTTACCGCGAAGCATTGATAATTCACCCCTCCACTTT.

The chain is built from TRBV6-4 and TRBJ1-2; 10 bases are shared with TRBD1. This CDR3 contains 14 residues. V shed 6 bases and J 7 bases; nucleotides not matched to a gene: 8. CDR1 is MRHNA, CDR2 SNTAGT, per germline. The CDR3 nucleotides read TGTGCCAGCAGAGAGGAGACAGGGGGCTTTGGCTACACCTTC. The encoded protein is CASREETGGFGYTF.

This clonotype occurred a few times. The V gene is TRBV12-3 or TRBV12-4, the J gene TRBJ2-2; D uncertain. Trimming took off 5 bases at V and 1 base at J, with 11 bases between the two ends. This CDR3 spans 15 amino acids. CDR3 DNA: TGTGCCAGCAGTCCCCGCCGGGTGAACACCGGGGAGCTGTTTTTT. Protein: CASSPRRVNTGELFF.

This clonotype was found a few times. The chain has TRBV9 and TRBJ2-7, with D possibly TRBD1 on 5 matching bases. Germline values: CDR1 SGDLS, CDR2 YYNGEE. V shed 3 bases and J shed 4 bases, with 14 bases lying between them. CDR3 length: 14 residues. The CDR3 region is CASSADSWGYEQYF. In nucleotides, the CDR3 is TGTGCCAGCAGCGCCGACAGTTGGGGTTACGAGCAGTACTTC.

The CDR3 DNA is TGTGCCACCAGGGTAAGGGGCGAGACCCAGTACTTC. It translates to CATRVRGETQYF. The V and J genes are TRBV24-1 and TRBJ2-7, with a tentative D call TRBD1 (5 bases). Matching the DNA end better, TRBJ2-5 makes the J call doubtful. CDR3 length: 12 amino acids. Germline-derived CDR1 and CDR2 are KGHDR and SFDVKD.